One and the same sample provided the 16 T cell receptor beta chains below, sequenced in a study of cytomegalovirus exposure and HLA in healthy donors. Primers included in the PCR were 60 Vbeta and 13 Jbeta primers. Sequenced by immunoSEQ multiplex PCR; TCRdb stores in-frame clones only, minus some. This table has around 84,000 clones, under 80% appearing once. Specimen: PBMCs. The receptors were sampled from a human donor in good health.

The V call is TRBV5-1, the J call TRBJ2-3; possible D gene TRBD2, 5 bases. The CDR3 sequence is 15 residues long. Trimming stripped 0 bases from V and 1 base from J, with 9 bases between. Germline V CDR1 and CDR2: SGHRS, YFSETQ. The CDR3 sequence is CASSLVLSGTDTQYF. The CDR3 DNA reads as TGCGCCAGCAGCTTGGTCCTTAGCGGCACAGATACGCAGTATTTT.

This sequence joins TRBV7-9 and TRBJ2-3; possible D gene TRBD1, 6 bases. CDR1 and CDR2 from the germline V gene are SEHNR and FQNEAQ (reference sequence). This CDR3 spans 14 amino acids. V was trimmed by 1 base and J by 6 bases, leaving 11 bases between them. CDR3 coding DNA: TGTGCCAGCAGCTTAGGGACAGCTCTGGATACGCAGTATTTT. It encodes CASSLGTALDTQYF. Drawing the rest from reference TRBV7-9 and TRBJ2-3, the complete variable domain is DTGVSQNPRHKITKRGQNVTFRCDPISEHNRLYWYRQTLGQGPEFLTYFQNEAQLEKSRLLSDRFSAERPKGSFSTLEIQRTEQGDSAMYLCASSLGTALDTQYFGPGTRLTVL.

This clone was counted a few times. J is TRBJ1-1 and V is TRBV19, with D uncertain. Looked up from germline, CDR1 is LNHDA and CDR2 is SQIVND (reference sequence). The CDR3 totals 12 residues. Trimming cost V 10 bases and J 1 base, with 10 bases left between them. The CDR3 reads CATKGENTEAFF. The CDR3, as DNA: TGTGCCACCAAGGGAGAGAACACTGAAGCTTTCTTT.

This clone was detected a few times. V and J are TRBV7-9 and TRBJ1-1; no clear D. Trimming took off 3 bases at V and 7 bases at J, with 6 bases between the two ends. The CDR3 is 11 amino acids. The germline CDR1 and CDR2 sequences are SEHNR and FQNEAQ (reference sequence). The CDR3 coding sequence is TGTGCCAGCAGCTTGAGCTTTGAAGCTTTCTTT. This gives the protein CASSLSFEAFF. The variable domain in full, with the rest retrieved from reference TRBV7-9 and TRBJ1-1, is DTGVSQNPRHKITKRGQNVTFRCDPISEHNRLYWYRQTLGQGPEFLTYFQNEAQLEKSRLLSDRFSAERPKGSFSTLEIQRTEQGDSAMYLCASSLSFEAFFGQGTRLTVV.

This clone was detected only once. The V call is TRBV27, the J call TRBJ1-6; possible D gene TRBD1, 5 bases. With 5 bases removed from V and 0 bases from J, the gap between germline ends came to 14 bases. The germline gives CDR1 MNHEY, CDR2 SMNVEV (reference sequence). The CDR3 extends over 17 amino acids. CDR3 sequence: CASSPGTLSSYNSPLHF. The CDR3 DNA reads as TGTGCCAGCAGTCCCGGGACTCTGAGCTCCTATAATTCACCCCTCCACTTT.

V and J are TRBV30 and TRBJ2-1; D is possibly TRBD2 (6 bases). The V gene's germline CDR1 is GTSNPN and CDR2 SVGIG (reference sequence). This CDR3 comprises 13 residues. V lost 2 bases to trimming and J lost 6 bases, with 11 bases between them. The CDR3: CAWSPSSANEQFF. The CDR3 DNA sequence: TGTGCCTGGAGTCCCTCTAGCGCCAATGAGCAGTTCTTC. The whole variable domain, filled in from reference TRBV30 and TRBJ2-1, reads SQTIHQWPATLVQPVGSPLSLECTVEGTSNPNLYWYRQAAGRGLQLLFYSVGIGQISSEVPQNLSASRPQDRQFILSSKKLLLSDSGFYLCAWSPSSANEQFFGPGTRLTVL.

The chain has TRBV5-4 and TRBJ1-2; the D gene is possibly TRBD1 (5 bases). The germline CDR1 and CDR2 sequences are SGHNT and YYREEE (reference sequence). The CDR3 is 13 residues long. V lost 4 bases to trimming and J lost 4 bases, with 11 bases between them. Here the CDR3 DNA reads TGTGCCAGCAGCCCCCTAGGGGCCTATGGCTACACCTTC. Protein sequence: CASSPLGAYGYTF.

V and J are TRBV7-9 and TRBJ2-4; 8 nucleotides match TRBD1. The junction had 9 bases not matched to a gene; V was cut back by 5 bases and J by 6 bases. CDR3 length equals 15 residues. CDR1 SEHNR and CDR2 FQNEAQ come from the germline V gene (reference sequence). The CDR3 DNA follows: TGTGCCAGCAGCCCTGTGGACAGGGCCGTAAACATTCAGTACTTC. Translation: CASSPVDRAVNIQYF. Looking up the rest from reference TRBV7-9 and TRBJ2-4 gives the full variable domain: DTGVSQNPRHKITKRGQNVTFRCDPISEHNRLYWYRQTLGQGPEFLTYFQNEAQLEKSRLLSDRFSAERPKGSFSTLEIQRTEQGDSAMYLCASSPVDRAVNIQYFGAGTRLSVL.

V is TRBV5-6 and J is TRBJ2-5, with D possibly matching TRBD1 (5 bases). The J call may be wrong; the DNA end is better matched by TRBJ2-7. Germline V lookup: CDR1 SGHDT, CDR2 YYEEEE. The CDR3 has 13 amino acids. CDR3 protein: CASSLQGNHEQYF. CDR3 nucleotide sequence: TGTGCCAGCAGCTTGCAGGGAAACCACGAGCAGTACTTC.

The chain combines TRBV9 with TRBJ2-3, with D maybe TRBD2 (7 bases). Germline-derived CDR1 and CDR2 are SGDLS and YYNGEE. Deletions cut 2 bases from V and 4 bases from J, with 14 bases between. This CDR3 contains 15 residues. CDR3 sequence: CASSVPGGGADTQYF. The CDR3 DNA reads TGTGCCAGCAGCGTTCCGGGGGGCGGGGCAGATACGCAGTATTTT.

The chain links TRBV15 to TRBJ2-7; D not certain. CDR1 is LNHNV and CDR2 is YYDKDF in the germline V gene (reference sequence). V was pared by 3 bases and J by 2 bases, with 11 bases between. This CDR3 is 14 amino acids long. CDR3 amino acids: CATSRPDFPYEQYF. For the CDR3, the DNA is TGTGCCACCAGCAGGCCCGACTTCCCCTACGAGCAGTACTTC.

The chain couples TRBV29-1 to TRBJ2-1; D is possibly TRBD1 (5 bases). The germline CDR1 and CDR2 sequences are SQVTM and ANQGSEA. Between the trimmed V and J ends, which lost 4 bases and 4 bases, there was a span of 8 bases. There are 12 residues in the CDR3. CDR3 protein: CSVGQPYNEQFF. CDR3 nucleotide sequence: TGCAGCGTTGGACAGCCTTACAATGAGCAGTTCTTC.

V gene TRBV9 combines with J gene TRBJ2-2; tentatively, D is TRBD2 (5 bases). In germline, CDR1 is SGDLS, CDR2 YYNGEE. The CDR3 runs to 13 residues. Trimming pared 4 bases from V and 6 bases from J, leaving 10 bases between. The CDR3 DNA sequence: TGTGCCAGCAGCCTGCGTAGCGCCGGGGAGCTGTTTTTT. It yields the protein CASSLRSAGELFF.

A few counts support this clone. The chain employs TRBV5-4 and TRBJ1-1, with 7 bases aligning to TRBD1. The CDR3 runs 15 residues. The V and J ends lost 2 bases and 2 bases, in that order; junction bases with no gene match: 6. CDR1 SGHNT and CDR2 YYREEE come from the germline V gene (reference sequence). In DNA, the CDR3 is TGTGCCAGCAGCTTAGAGACAGGGATTAACACTGAAGCTTTCTTT. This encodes CASSLETGINTEAFF. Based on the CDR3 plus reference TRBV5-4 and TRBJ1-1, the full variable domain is ETGVTQSPTHLIKTRGQQVTLRCSSQSGHNTVSWYQQALGQGPQFIFQYYREEENGRGNFPPRFSGLQFPNYSSELNVNALELDDSALYLCASSLETGINTEAFFGQGTRLTVV.

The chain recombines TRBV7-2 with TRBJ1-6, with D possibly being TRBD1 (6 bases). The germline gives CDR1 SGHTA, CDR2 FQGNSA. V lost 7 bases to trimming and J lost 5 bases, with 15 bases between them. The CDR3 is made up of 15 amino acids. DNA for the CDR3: TGTGCCAGCACGGGGGGCGTTTGGGATAATTCACCCCTCCACTTT. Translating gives CASTGGVWDNSPLHF. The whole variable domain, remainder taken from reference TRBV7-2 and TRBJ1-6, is GAGVSQSPSNKVTEKGKDVELRCDPISGHTALYWYRQSLGQGLEFLIYFQGNSAPDKSGLPSDRFSAERTGGSVSTLTIQRTQQEDSAVYLCASTGGVWDNSPLHFGNGTRLTVT.

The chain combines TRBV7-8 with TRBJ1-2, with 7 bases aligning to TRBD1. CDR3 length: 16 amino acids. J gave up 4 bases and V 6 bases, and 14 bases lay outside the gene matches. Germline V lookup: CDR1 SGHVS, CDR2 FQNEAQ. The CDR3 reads CASSRGQPGRGYGYTF. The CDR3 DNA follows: TGTGCCAGCAGTAGGGGACAGCCCGGTAGAGGCTATGGCTACACCTTC.